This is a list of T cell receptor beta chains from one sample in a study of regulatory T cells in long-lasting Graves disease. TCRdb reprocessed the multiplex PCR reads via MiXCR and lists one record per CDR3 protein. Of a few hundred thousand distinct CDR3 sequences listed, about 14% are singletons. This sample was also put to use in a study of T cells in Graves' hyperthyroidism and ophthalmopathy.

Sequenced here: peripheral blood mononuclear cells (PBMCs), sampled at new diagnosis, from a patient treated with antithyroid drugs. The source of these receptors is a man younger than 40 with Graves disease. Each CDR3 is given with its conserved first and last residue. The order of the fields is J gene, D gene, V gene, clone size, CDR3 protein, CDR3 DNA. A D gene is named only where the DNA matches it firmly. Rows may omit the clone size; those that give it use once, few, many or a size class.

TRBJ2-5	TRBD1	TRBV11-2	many	CASSTQGGRETQYF	TGTGCCAGCAGCACTCAAGGGGGCCGAGAGACCCAGTACTTC
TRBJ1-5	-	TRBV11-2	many	CASSLDMGGNQPQHF	TGTGCCAGCAGCTTAGATATGGGGGGCAATCAGCCCCAGCATTTT
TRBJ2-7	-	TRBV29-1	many	CSVPSAGIGDEQYF	TGCAGCGTTCCCTCCGCAGGGATTGGGGACGAGCAGTACTTC
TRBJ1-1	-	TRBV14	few	CASSQSRTAEAFF	TGTGCCAGCAGCCAATCCCGGACAGCAGAAGCTTTCTTT
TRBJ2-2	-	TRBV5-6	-	CASSFGGVNTGELFF	TGTGCCAGCAGCTTCGGCGGGGTGAACACCGGGGAGCTGTTTTTT
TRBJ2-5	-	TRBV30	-	CAWSSTGVPEETQYF	TGTGCCTGGAGTAGTACAGGCGTCCCTGAAGAGACCCAGTACTTC
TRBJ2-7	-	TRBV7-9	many	CASSPPTIGFYEQYF	TGTGCCAGCAGCCCCCCTACAATTGGATTTTACGAGCAGTACTTC
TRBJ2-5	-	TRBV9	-	CASSPRGTVIETQYF	TGTGCCAGCAGCCCCCGGGGGACCGTCATAGAGACCCAGTACTTC
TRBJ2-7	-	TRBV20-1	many	CSADPLAEGYEQYF	TGCAGTGCTGACCCTCTCGCGGAGGGCTACGAGCAGTACTTC
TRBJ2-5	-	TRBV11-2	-	CASSLQSGQETQYF	TGTGCCAGCAGCTTACAATCGGGGCAAGAGACCCAGTACTTC
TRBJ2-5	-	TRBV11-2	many	CASSSSGRGTQYF	TGTGCCAGCAGCTCGTCGGGCAGGGGGACCCAGTACTTC
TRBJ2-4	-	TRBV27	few	CASSSPLTKNIQYF	TGTGCCAGCAGTTCACCCCTAACCAAAAACATTCAGTACTTC
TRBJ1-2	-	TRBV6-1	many	CASSDLLENYGYTF	TGTGCCAGCAGTGACTTACTGGAGAACTATGGCTACACCTTC
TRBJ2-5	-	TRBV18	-	CASSPAGRLQETQYF	TGTGCCAGCTCACCAGCTGGCAGGCTTCAAGAGACCCAGTACTTC
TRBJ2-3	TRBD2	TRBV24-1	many	CATSDHGLAGSDTQYF	TGTGCCACCAGTGACCACGGACTAGCGGGTTCAGATACGCAGTATTTT
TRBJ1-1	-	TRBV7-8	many	CASSPLIGVTEAFF	TGTGCCAGCAGCCCGCTAATCGGCGTTACTGAAGCTTTCTTT
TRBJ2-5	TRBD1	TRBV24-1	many	CATSDPGTGRETQYF	TGTGCCACCAGTGACCCCGGGACAGGGAGGGAGACCCAGTACTTC
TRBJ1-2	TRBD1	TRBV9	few	CASSVRGRLTF	TGTGCCAGCAGCGTAAGGGGGCGGCTTACCTTC
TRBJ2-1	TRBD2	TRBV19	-	CASSVPKRGVNEQFF	TGTGCCAGTAGTGTGCCAAAGCGGGGGGTGAATGAGCAGTTCTTC
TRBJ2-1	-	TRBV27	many	CASNNAASGRNEQFF	TGTGCCAGCAATAACGCAGCGTCCGGGAGAAATGAGCAGTTCTTC
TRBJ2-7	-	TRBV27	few	CASRASGYEQYF	TGTGCCAGCCGGGCCAGCGGATACGAGCAGTACTTC
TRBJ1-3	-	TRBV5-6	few	CASSFAGNTIYF	TGTGCCAGCAGCTTCGCGGGAAACACCATATATTTT
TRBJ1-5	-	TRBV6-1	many	CASSRTGQSNQPQHF	TGTGCCAGCAGCCGAACAGGGCAGAGCAATCAGCCCCAGCATTTT
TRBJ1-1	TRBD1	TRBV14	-	CASSPTGVGTEAFF	TGTGCCAGCAGCCCTACAGGGGTAGGGACTGAAGCTTTCTTT
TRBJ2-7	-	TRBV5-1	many	CASSLHRASEQYF	TGCGCCAGCAGCTTGCACAGGGCGAGCGAGCAGTACTTC
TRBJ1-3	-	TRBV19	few	CASRAGSGNTIYF	TGTGCCAGTAGGGCCGGCTCTGGAAACACCATATATTTT
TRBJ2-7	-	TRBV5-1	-	CASSLDSPLEQYF	TGCGCCAGCAGCTTGGACAGTCCTCTCGAGCAGTACTTC
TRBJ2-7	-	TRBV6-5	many	CASSYERGRVSEQYF	TGTGCCAGCAGTTACGAAAGAGGACGGGTCAGCGAGCAGTACTTC
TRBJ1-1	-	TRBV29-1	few	CSVEGQLNTEAFF	TGCAGCGTTGAAGGACAGTTGAACACTGAAGCTTTCTTT
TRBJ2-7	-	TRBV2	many	CASSGPDSQRYEQYF	TGTGCCAGCAGTGGTCCGGACAGCCAGAGATACGAGCAGTACTTC
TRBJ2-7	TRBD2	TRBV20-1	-	CSAARAGTSGYEQYF	TGCAGTGCTGCCCGGGCCGGGACTAGCGGCTACGAGCAGTACTTC
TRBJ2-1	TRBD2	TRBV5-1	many	CASSLGAGVYNEQFF	TGCGCCAGCAGCTTGGGAGCGGGAGTGTACAATGAGCAGTTCTTC
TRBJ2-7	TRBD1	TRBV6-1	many	CASSEVQGGSYEQYF	TGTGCCAGCAGTGAAGTACAGGGGGGCTCCTACGAGCAGTACTTC
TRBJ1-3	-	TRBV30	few	CAWSSTFGNTIYF	TGTGCCTGGAGTTCGACGTTCGGAAACACCATATATTTT
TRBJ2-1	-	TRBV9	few	CASSVGRVSNEQFF	TGTGCCAGCAGCGTAGGAAGGGTAAGCAATGAGCAGTTCTTC
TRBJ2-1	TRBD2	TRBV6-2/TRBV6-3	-	CASSRLLGLAGAEQFF	TGTGCCAGCAGCCGTCTCCTGGGACTAGCGGGAGCCGAGCAGTTCTTC
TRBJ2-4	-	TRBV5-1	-	CASSLGGENIQYF	TGCGCCAGCAGCTTGGGAGGGGAAAACATTCAGTACTTC
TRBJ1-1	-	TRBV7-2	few	CASSRVGSTEAFF	TGTGCCAGCAGCCGCGTAGGGAGCACTGAAGCTTTCTTT
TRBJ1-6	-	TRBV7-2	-	CASSFVSYNSPPHF	TGTGCCAGCAGCTTTGTCTCCTATAATTCACCCCCCCACTTT
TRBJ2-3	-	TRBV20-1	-	CSASQGMVGTDTQYF	TGCAGTGCTTCCCAGGGAATGGTCGGCACAGATACGCAGTATTTT
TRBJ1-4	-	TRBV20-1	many	CSAYPGTATNEKLFF	TGCAGTGCTTACCCGGGGACTGCAACTAATGAAAAACTGTTTTTT
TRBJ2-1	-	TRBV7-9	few	CASSPQGGYNEQFF	TGTGCCAGCAGCCCTCAAGGGGGATACAATGAGCAGTTCTTC
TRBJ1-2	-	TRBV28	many	CASSDAFANYGYTF	TGTGCCAGCAGTGACGCCTTCGCTAACTATGGCTACACCTTC
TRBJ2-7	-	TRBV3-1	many	CASSQVGDYGVQYF	TGTGCCAGCAGCCAAGTAGGTGACTACGGCGTGCAGTACTTC
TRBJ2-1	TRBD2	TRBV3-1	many	CASSQEGAGDEQFF	TGTGCCAGCAGCCAAGAAGGAGCGGGAGATGAGCAGTTCTTC
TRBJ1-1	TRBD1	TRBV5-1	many	CASSLTGWAEAFF	TGCGCCAGCAGCCTGACAGGGTGGGCTGAAGCTTTCTTT